This T cell receptor beta chain stems from a study of blood T cell repertoires in COVID-19. Study as a whole: Sites in the United States, Italy and Spain provided acute and convalescent COVID-19 samples. The analysed material was cDNA or gDNA that came from T cells, B-cell-depleted T cells, or PBMCs.

Germline loops: CDR1 SGHVS, CDR2 FQNEAQ. The CDR3 covers 14 residues. The ends lost 3 bases at V and 6 bases at J; junction bases unmatched: 5. Per the study methods: By means of reference gene primer amplification, nucleated cell counts were estimated. Sequencing was performed with immunoSEQ multiplex PCR; in TCRdb, only in-frame clones are kept and a portion is missing. V and J calls and clone size come straight from that table; D and trimming were deduced from the DNA. The table shows tens of thousands of clones, with roughly 77% occurring only once. Source material: peripheral blood. The sequence derives from an older woman with acute or convalescent COVID-19. V usage is TRBV7-8 and J usage is TRBJ1-1; TRBD1 matches 9 bases. The CDR3 DNA reads TGTGCCAGCAGCTTCGGACAGGGGAGGGCTGAAGCTTTCTTT. It codes for CASSFGQGRAEAFF.